This T cell receptor beta chain is drawn from a study of early T cells in non-severe SARS-CoV-2 infection. On the study more broadly: It was bulk RNA from unsorted whole blood that was sequenced, and the chains were unpaired.

CDR1 and CDR2 from the germline V gene are LGHNA and YSLEER. The CDR3 loop spans 14 amino acids. V lost 0 bases and J 2 bases, leaving 6 bases between the germline ends. Points on this clonotype: What it binds is not known.

Attached unique molecular identifiers marked individual cDNA molecules. One entry per CDR3 protein, called by TCRdb with MiXCR from the 5' RACE reads. The top ten clones hold under 2% of a sample with about 68,000 distinct CDR3 sequences, more than 10% of them seen once. Study outcomes and limitations: Anti-spike CD8 responses were favored in VDJdb matching, and private and CD4 specificities were missed.

The V call is TRBV4-3, the J call TRBJ2-3; D gene unclear. The origin of this receptor is an adult who was a healthcare worker with PCR-confirmed SARS-CoV-2 infection or an uninfected control (not recorded which). Sequenced input: whole blood. The DNA of the CDR3 is TGCGCCAGCAGCCAAGAGGTGTACACAGATACGCAGTATTTT. Translating gives CASSQEVYTDTQYF.